This section outlines one T cell receptor beta chain sequence together with its context. Antigen unknown. Lactation, pregnancy, other autoimmune disease or uncontrolled infection excluded patients. The CDR3 extends over 15 amino acids. The ends were cut back, 1 base at V and 13 bases at J, with 18 bases in the middle. Per the germline V gene, CDR1 is SGDLS and CDR2 is YYNGEE. TCR beta CDR3 sequences were amplified from RNA transcripts. The primer set for the first-round RT-PCR of the TCR CDR3 was HTBI. TCRdb analysed the multiplex PCR reads with MiXCR anew, one entry per CDR3 protein. The sample records about 700,000 distinct CDR3 sequences, roughly 46% being singletons. The data were obtained in a study of T cells in Graves' hyperthyroidism and ophthalmopathy. Regarding the study as a whole: Separating ophthalmopathy from stable hyperthyroidism was achieved by a 13 V-J model. Blood also showed most of the thyroid clonotypes that were expanded above 0.001. Prediction of ophthalmopathy progression came a median approximately 7 months pre-onset.

Sequencing used peripheral blood or thyroid tissue (not recorded which). The chain employs TRBV9 and TRBJ1-6; tentatively, D is TRBD1 (5 bases). The sequence was collected from an adult man with Graves' disease, either hyperthyroidism or ophthalmopathy (not recorded which). This chain's CDR3 is CASSVQGGTGWPLHF. CDR3 coding DNA: TGTGCCAGCAGCGTACAGGGAGGTACGGGATGGCCCCTCCACTTT.